This T cell receptor (beta chain) originates from a study of T cell responses to AZD1222 COVID-19 vaccine (dated by TCRdb to the early 2020s). Broadly, across the study: AZD1222 recipients whose second dose came at about 4 weeks and those whose second dose came at about 12 weeks were combined into one group, since spike-specific TCR depth and breadth did not differ between the two schedules. A total of roughly 240 trial participants underwent TCR sequencing, of whom nearly 210 received two doses of AZD1222 and some 25 received two doses of the MenACWY control vaccine. Trial participants were enrolled into age subgroups of 18-55, 56-69 and 70-plus years, which contained roughly 140, 27 and 60 TCR-sequenced participants, respectively.

As to this clone: What antigen it recognizes has not been identified. No clone much larger than this one lies a single base away; base qualities are absent.

Reading from cysteine to phenylalanine, the CDR3 counts 11 amino acids. Only CDR3 DNA remains: 33 bases, in frame from the first base. CDR1 and CDR2, per the germline V gene, are MNHEY and SVGAGI. V sheds 7 bases and J sheds 5 bases, leaving 5 bases between their ends. The CDR3 regions of human TCRbeta chains were subjected to immunosequencing. The original methods were these. Repertoire TCRs were matched against a reference library of SARS-CoV-2-specific TCRs generated with the MIRA antigen-specificity platform. Breadth was defined as the fraction of unique TCRs that were SARS-CoV-2-associated. Depth was defined as the fraction of total T cells that were SARS-CoV-2-associated. Using the MIRA data, every spike-specific TCR was mapped to the spike region that the TCR reacted to and assigned to either a CD4 or a CD8 class. Log10-transformed breadth and depth values were compared by one-way ANOVA with Sidak's multiple comparisons tests. TCRdb obtained this table from immuneACCESS and retained in-frame rearrangements with V and J assigned. These tables miss some clones; where compared with another copy, unresolved V genes account for less than half of the shortfall, and the remainder is unexplained. V, J and clone size derive from that table, while D and trimming were established from the DNA sequence. For this sample there are about 120,000 clones; around 88% appear just once. Approximately 10% of the sample belongs to the ten largest clones.

The sample's time point label, in plain terms: baseline before first vaccination. Samples from vaccinated people were obtained from the UK trials COV001 and COV002, which included a single-blind randomized controlled phase 2/3 trial of AZD1222 (ChAdOx1 nCoV-19) in healthy adults. Trial participant PBMC samples were collected at day 0 and day 28 after the second dose for TCRbeta chain sequencing. Overall results and qualifications from the work: Nearly half of unique spike-specific TCRs reportedly recognized epitopes outside regions mutated in the B.1.351 and B.1.1.7 variants. A significant rise in spike-specific TCR breadth and depth was observed after two AZD1222 doses relative to day 0 and relative to MenACWY recipients. Because no day 14 peak-response samples were available, the repertoires could be characterized only after the peak T cell response. The 56-69-year group was small, and its depth increase did not reach significance, likely because of low power. Vaccine-associated CD4 TCRs spanned the whole spike protein, with dominant responses in regions 160-218 and 743-854. Participants were mostly white British and included more females than males, and it was suggested by the authors that clonal diversity may have been underestimated. Only six or seven AZD1222 recipients were SARS-CoV-2 seropositive at baseline, limiting conclusions about previously exposed vaccinees.

The input for sequencing was peripheral blood, taken on day 0 of AZD1222 vaccination. The TCR originated in an adult in good health. The chain was built from TRBV6-5 and TRBJ1-4, with an unclear D gene assignment. The bases read TGTGCCAGCATCCGGAATGAAAAACTGTTTTTT. Its protein product is CASIRNEKLFF.